This is a list of T cell receptor beta chains from one sample in a study of graft-versus-host responses after intestinal transplantation. TCRdb's copy holds only in-frame clones and misses some; the assay was immunoSEQ multiplex PCR. The profile shows around 43,000 clones, roughly nine tenths of them singletons. Sequencing used PBMCs, obtained 524 days after transplant. These receptor sequences come from a human patient who received an intestinal transplant, so some T cells may come from the graft donor. The CDR3 runs from the conserved cysteine through the conserved F or W.

J,V,CDR3
TRBJ2-3,TRBV7-6,CASSFLVGTDTQYF
TRBJ2-1,TRBV2,CASSEGRRGTLYNEQFF
TRBJ2-7,TRBV28,CASSSETGGSYEQYF
TRBJ2-1,TRBV5-6,CASSDSGLAINEQFF
TRBJ1-5,TRBV19,CASSSLTPGGGQPQHF
TRBJ2-7,TRBV2,CASFEGGQGPYEQYF
TRBJ1-2,TRBV7-9,CASSFTGGYTF
TRBJ2-7,TRBV19,CASSASSGGSYEQYF
TRBJ1-6,TRBV28,CASSFGDRANSPLHF
TRBJ2-2,TRBV5-1,CASSPRTGGNTGELFF
TRBJ2-7,TRBV6-5,CASSYLGASGIYEQYF
TRBJ2-5,TRBV5-4,CASSLDRGLRETQYF
TRBJ2-1,TRBV4-1,CASSQPPGRTTYNEQFF
TRBJ2-7,TRBV11-3,CASSSAGGSYEQYF
TRBJ1-1,TRBV19,CASSLYVTLGNTEAFF
TRBJ2-1,TRBV28,CASKGGSIIYNEQFF